This TCR beta chain was identified during a study of blood T cell repertoires in COVID-19. This clone has just a few counts. Only in-frame clones appear in the TCRdb table, and some are missing; sequencing was by immunoSEQ multiplex PCR. The sample consists of roughly 100,000 clones, about 80% of them appearing once. The material sequenced was peripheral blood. The TCR originated in a woman aged 70-85 years with acute or convalescent COVID-19.

CDR3 bases: TGTGCCAGCAGCTTAATTGTGCGGGCGAACACCGGGGAGCTGTTTTTT. Translation: CASSLIVRANTGELFF. V gene TRBV11-2 combines with J gene TRBJ2-2; D might be TRBD2 (5 bases). V dropped 2 bases and J dropped 0 bases, with 10 bases sitting between them. The CDR3 spans 16 residues. Germline V CDR1 and CDR2: SGHAT, FQNNGV.